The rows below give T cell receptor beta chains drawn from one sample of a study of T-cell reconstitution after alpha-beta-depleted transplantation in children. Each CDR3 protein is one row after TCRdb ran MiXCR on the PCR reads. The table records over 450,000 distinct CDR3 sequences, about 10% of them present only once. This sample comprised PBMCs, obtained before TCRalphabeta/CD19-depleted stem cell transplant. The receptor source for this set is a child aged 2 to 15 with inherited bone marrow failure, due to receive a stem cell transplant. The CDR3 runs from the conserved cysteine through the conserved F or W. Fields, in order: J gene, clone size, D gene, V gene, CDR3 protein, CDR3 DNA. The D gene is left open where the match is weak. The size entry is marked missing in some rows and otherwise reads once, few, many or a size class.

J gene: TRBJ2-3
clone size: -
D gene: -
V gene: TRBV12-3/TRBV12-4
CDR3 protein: CASRLIDTQYF
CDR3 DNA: TGTGCCAGCAGACTCATAGATACGCAGTATTTT

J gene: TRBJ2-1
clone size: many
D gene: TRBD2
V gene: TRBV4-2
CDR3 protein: CASKKRPSGTYNEQFF
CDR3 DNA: TGTGCCAGCAAAAAAAGGCCTAGCGGGACCTACAATGAGCAGTTCTTC

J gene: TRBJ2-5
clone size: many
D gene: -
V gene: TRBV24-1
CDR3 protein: CATSDFRGQQEETQYF
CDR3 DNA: TGTGCCACCAGTGATTTTCGGGGACAACAGGAAGAGACCCAGTACTTC

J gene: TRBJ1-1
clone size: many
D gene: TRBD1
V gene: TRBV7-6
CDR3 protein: CASSQGQATEAFF
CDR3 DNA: TGTGCCAGCAGCCAGGGACAGGCCACTGAAGCTTTCTTT

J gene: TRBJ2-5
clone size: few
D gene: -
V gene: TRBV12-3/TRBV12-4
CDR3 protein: CASAGAQETQYF
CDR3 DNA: TGTGCCAGTGCCGGGGCTCAAGAGACCCAGTACTTC

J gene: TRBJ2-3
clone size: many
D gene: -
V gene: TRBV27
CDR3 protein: CASRDRADTQYF
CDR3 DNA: TGTGCCAGCAGAGATCGGGCAGATACGCAGTATTTT

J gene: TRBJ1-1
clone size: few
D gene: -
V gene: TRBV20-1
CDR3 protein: CSASLTLNTEAFF
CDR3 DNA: TGCAGTGCTAGTCTTACCTTGAACACTGAAGCTTTCTTT

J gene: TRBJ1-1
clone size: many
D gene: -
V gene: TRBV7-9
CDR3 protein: CASRTWTDMNTEAFF
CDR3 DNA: TGTGCCAGCAGGACATGGACAGACATGAACACTGAAGCTTTCTTT

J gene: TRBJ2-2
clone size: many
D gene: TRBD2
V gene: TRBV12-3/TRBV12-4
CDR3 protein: CASSWGLAGGWNTGELFF
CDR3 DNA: TGTGCCAGCAGTTGGGGACTAGCGGGAGGGTGGAACACCGGGGAGCTGTTTTTT

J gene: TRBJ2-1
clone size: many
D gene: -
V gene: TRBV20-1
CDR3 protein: CSARVPSAAYNEQFF
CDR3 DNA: TGCAGTGCTAGAGTTCCGTCCGCGGCGTACAATGAGCAGTTCTTC

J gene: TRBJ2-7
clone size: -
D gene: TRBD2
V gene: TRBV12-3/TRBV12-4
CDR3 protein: CASSPSGPRSHEQYF
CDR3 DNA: TGTGCCAGCAGCCCTAGCGGTCCAAGGTCTCACGAGCAGTACTTC

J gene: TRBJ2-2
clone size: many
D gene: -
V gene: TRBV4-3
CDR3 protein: CASSQDLGGHGELFF
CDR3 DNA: TGCGCCAGCAGCCAAGATTTGGGGGGTCACGGGGAGCTGTTTTTT

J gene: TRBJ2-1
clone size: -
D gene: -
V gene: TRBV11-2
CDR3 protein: CASSLVHRGGKIGDEQFF
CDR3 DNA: TGTGCCAGCAGCTTAGTCCACCGGGGCGGGAAAATTGGCGATGAGCAGTTCTTC

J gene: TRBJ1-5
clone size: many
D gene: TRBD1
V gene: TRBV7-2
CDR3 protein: CASSPSTGGSQPQHF
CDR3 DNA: TGTGCCAGCAGCCCCTCGACAGGGGGGAGCCAGCCCCAGCATTTT

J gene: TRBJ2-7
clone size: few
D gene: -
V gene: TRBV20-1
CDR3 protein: CSASDGSDLCEQYF
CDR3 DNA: TGCAGTGCTAGTGACGGGTCGGACCTTTGCGAGCAGTACTTC

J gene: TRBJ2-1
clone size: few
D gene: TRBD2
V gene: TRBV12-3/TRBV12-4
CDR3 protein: CASSSRTSGIYNEQFF
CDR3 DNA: TGTGCCAGCAGTTCTCGGACTAGCGGGATCTACAATGAGCAGTTCTTC

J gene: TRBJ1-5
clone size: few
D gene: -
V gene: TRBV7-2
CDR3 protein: CASSLVRPGGDNQPQHF
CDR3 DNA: TGTGCCAGCAGCTTAGTGAGACCGGGGGGGGACAATCAGCCCCAGCATTTT

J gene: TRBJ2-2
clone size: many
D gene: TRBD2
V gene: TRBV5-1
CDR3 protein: CASSLGAGVSAGELFF
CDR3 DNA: TGCGCCAGCAGCTTGGGAGCGGGAGTGTCCGCCGGGGAGCTGTTTTTT

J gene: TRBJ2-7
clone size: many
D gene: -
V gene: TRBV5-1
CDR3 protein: CASSLGRGVYEQYF
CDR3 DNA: TGCGCCAGCAGCTTGGGCAGGGGCGTCTACGAGCAGTACTTC

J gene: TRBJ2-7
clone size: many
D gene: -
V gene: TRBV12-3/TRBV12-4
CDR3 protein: CASSFPGAYEQYF
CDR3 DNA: TGTGCCAGCAGTTTTCCCGGAGCCTACGAGCAGTACTTC

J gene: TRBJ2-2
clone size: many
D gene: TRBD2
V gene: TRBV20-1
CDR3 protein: CSGLAGAGELFF
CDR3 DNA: TGCAGTGGTCTAGCGGGAGCCGGGGAGCTGTTTTTT

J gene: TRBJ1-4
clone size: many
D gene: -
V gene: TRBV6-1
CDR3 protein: CASSLRTWRGEKLFF
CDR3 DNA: TGTGCCAGCAGCCTCAGAACGTGGCGGGGTGAAAAACTGTTTTTT

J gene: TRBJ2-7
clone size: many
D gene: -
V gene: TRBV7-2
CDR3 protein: CASSSISGRIYEQYF
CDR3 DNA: TGTGCCAGCAGCTCGATTAGTGGGCGAATCTACGAGCAGTACTTC

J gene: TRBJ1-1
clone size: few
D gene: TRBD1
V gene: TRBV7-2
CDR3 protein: CASSSWTGYEAFF
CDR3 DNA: TGTGCCAGCAGCTCATGGACAGGGTACGAAGCTTTCTTT

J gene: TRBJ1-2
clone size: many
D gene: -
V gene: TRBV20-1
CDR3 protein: CSASTMLLYTF
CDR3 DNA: TGCAGTGCTAGTACAATGCTACTCTACACCTTC

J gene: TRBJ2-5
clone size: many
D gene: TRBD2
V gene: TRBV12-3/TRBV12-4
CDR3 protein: CASTITGTRQETQYF
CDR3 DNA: TGTGCCAGCACCATAACCGGGACTAGACAAGAGACCCAGTACTTC

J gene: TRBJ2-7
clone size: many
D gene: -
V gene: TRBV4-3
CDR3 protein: CASSREVRGQKYEQYF
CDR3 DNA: TGCGCCAGCAGCCGAGAAGTCAGAGGACAGAAATACGAGCAGTACTTC

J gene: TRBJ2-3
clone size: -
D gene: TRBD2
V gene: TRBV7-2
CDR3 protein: CASSLAGLSGRADTQYF
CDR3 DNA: TGTGCCAGCAGCTTAGCGGGCCTCAGCGGGAGGGCAGATACGCAGTATTTT

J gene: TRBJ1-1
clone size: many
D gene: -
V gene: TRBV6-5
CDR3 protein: CASSYRGADTEAFF
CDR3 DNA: TGTGCCAGCAGTTACAGGGGGGCGGACACTGAAGCTTTCTTT

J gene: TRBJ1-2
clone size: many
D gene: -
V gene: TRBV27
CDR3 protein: CASSFTDLGGGYTF
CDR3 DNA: TGTGCCAGCAGTTTTACGGACCTCGGAGGGGGCTACACCTTC

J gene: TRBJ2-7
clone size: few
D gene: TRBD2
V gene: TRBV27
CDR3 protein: CASSGGTSGSEQYF
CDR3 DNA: TGTGCCAGCAGCGGGGGGACTAGCGGGAGCGAGCAGTACTTC

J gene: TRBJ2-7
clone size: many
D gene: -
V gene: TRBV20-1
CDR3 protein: CSASLERGWYEQYF
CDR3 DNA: TGCAGTGCTAGTTTGGAGAGAGGGTGGTACGAGCAGTACTTC

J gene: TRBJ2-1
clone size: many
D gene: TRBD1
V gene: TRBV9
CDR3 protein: CASSVVGQGVNEQFF
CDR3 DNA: TGTGCCAGCAGCGTAGTTGGACAGGGGGTCAATGAGCAGTTCTTC

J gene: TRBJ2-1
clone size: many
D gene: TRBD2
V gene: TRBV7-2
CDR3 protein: CASSSLAEYNEQFF
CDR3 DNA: TGTGCCAGCAGCTCACTAGCGGAGTACAATGAGCAGTTCTTC

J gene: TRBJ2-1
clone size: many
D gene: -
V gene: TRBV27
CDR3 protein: CASSPPNERTAYNEQFF
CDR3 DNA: TGTGCCAGCAGTCCGCCTAATGAGCGGACCGCCTACAATGAGCAGTTCTTC